Sequencing of this T cell receptor (beta chain) was carried out in a study of lymphopenia after photon versus proton radiotherapy. Turning to this clone: Its antigen remains unknown.

Sequencing used immunoSEQ multiplex PCR; TCRdb keeps in-frame clones, though not all of them. The profile shows fewer than 50,000 clones, over 75% of them singletons. General study results and limits: Post-nadir TCR diversity decline inversely tracked overall survival among those who died. Oligoclonal CD8+ Temra expansion after nadir drove photon patients' diversity drop. Authors raise, but do not show, better survival with proton therapy. Relative stability marked proton patients; photon patients lost diversity and naive cells.

Per the germline V gene, CDR1 is SGHRS and CDR2 is YFSETQ. This CDR3 is built from 15 residues. V dropped 4 bases and J dropped 0 bases, with 13 bases sitting between them. The clonotype was recovered from a man in his forties with gastric cancer. J is TRBJ2-5 and V is TRBV5-1; D is perhaps TRBD1 or TRBD2 (5 bases each). Here the sequenced sample was peripheral blood, taken from a patient treated with photon-based radiotherapy. As DNA, the CDR3 is TGCGCCAGCAGCCCGCAGTGGGGGAACCAAGAGACCCAGTACTTC. It yields the protein CASSPQWGNQETQYF.